Each of the 18 T cell receptor beta chains below was sequenced from the same sample in a study of cytomegalovirus exposure and HLA in healthy donors. This PCR relied on a set of 60 Vbeta primers and 13 Jbeta primers. Clones were sequenced by immunoSEQ multiplex PCR, and TCRdb holds only the in-frame ones, with some missing. This sample has roughly 150,000 clones; over 70% occur once, and the top ten carry 2.5% to 3.5%. The sample consisted of PBMCs. Receptors originate from a woman between 50 and 59 years old in good health and CMV-seropositive.

Worth noting for this clone: The junction does not match germline at one end; this may be a read error. The J gene is TRBJ1-4, the V gene TRBV7-8; D is perhaps TRBD1 (5 bases). The CDR3 has 10 amino acids. Germline lookup yields CDR1 SGHVS and CDR2 FQNEAQ. CDR3 amino acids: CASSFKKGPF. In nucleotides, the CDR3 is TGTGCCAGCAGCTTTAAGAAGGGGCCGTTT.

The V and J genes are TRBV19 and TRBJ1-1; D is perhaps TRBD1 (5 bases). CDR1 and CDR2 (germline): LNHDA, SQIVND (reference sequence). The CDR3 length is 13 residues. V gave up 4 bases and J gave up 5 bases, with 11 bases separating them. CDR3 sequence: CASSSLQGTEAFF. The CDR3 region has the DNA TGTGCCAGTAGTAGCCTCCAGGGAACTGAAGCTTTCTTT.

The J gene is TRBJ2-5, the V gene TRBV6-5; 8 positions agree with TRBD1. Unmatched junction bases numbered 7, after V lost 5 bases and J lost 2 bases. The germline gives CDR1 MNHEY, CDR2 SVGAGI. The CDR3 has 15 residues. The DNA of the CDR3 is TGTGCCAGCAGTCCGGGGGACAGGCGTCAAGAGACCCAGTACTTC. It is translated as CASSPGDRRQETQYF.

J is TRBJ2-5 and V is TRBV5-1; 10 bases match TRBD2. Trimming removed 0 bases from V and 1 base from J; junction bases left unmatched: 0. Germline loops: CDR1 SGHRS, CDR2 YFSETQ. This CDR3 has 15 residues. This CDR3 is CASSLASGSQETQYF. DNA of the CDR3: TGCGCCAGCAGCTTGGCTAGCGGGAGCCAAGAGACCCAGTACTTC.

The rearrangement uses TRBV5-1 and TRBJ2-7, with 7 bases lining up with TRBD1. CDR3 length: 13 residues. Germline V CDR1 and CDR2: SGHRS, YFSETQ. The V gene end was trimmed by 0 bases and the J gene end by 6 bases; junction bases not matched to a gene: 3. Written as DNA, the CDR3 is TGCGCCAGCAGCTTGGGACAGGGCATCGAGCAGTACTTC. Protein sequence: CASSLGQGIEQYF.

This clone was picked up one time. The chain employs TRBV9 and TRBJ2-3; 8 bases agree with TRBD1. The germline gives CDR1 SGDLS, CDR2 YYNGEE. J was trimmed by 6 bases and V by 3 bases; bases with no gene match: 3. This CDR3 region has 13 residues. CDR3 sequence (DNA): TGTGCCAGCAGCGCCGGACAGGGCGATACGCAGTATTTT. It yields the protein CASSAGQGDTQYF.

CDR3 region: CASSSQGNTEAFF. DNA for the CDR3: TGTGCCAGCTCATCTCAGGGGAACACTGAAGCTTTCTTT. The V call is TRBV18, the J call TRBJ1-1; tentatively, D is TRBD1 (5 bases). The CDR3 has 13 residues. V was shortened by 5 bases and J by 1 base, with 8 bases between the two germline ends. From germline, CDR1 is KGHSH and CDR2 LQKENI. The variable domain in full, with the rest retrieved from reference TRBV18 and TRBJ1-1, is NAGVMQNPRHLVRRRGQEARLRCSPMKGHSHVYWYRQLPEEGLKFMVYLQKENIIDESGMPKERFSAEFPKEGPSILRIQQVVRGDSAAYFCASSSQGNTEAFFGQGTRLTVV.

This clone was seen a few times. The CDR3 DNA reads as TGTGCCAGCAGCCATAGCGGGGGGTTAAACGAGCAGTACTTC. Its translation: CASSHSGGLNEQYF. This chain links TRBV13 with TRBJ2-7; 10 bases line up with TRBD2. Per germline, CDR1 PRHDT and CDR2 FYEKMQ (reference sequence). The CDR3 contains 14 residues. Trimming at V came to 5 bases and at J to 5 bases, leaving 6 bases not matched to a gene. Filled out from reference TRBV13 and TRBJ2-7, the complete variable domain reads AAGVIQSPRHLIKEKRETATLKCYPIPRHDTVYWYQQGPGQDPQFLISFYEKMQSDKGSIPDRFSAQQFSDYHSELNMSSLELGDSALYFCASSHSGGLNEQYFGPGTRLTVT.

The genes are TRBV7-3 and TRBJ2-1, with TRBD2 identical over 9 bases. Germline V gene lookup returns CDR1 SGHTA and CDR2 FQGTGA. There are 16 residues in the CDR3. V shed 0 bases, J shed 2 bases, and the junction held 2 bases outside the gene matches. This CDR3 is CASSLTGGGAYNEQFF. CDR3 in DNA: TGTGCCAGCAGCTTAACGGGCGGGGGGGCCTACAATGAGCAGTTCTTC.

The chain has TRBV4-1 and TRBJ1-1, with a tentative D call TRBD1 (6 bases). This CDR3 has 14 residues. V was cut by 4 bases and J by 5 bases, with 14 bases left in between. Germline V CDR1 and CDR2: MGHRA, YSYEKL. CDR3 loop: CASSPRDTRTEAFF. CDR3 in DNA: TGCGCCAGCAGCCCACGGGACACGCGAACTGAAGCTTTCTTT.

The J gene is TRBJ2-2, the V gene TRBV2; TRBD2 agrees at 11 bases. The CDR3 loop spans 16 amino acids. V was pared by 4 bases and J by 4 bases, with 5 bases of the junction left unmatched. Germline V gives CDR1 SNHLY, CDR2 FYNNEI. The CDR3 nucleotides are TGTGCCAGCAGTGTTCTAGCGGGGGGAAGCACCGGGGAGCTGTTTTTT. It yields the protein CASSVLAGGSTGELFF. The full variable domain, completed using reference TRBV2 and TRBJ2-2, is EPEVTQTPSHQVTQMGQEVILRCVPISNHLYFYWYRQILGQKVEFLVSFYNNEISEKSEIFDDQFSVERPDGSNFTLKIRSTKLEDSAMYFCASSVLAGGSTGELFFGEGSRLTVL.

This clone came up once. The V call is TRBV6-5, the J call TRBJ2-5, with D maybe TRBD1 (6 bases). V gave up 2 bases and J gave up 6 bases, with 10 bases separating them. The CDR3 loop spans 13 amino acids. Germline assignment: CDR1 MNHEY and CDR2 SVGAGI. Here the CDR3 reads CASSYTGSKTQYF. The CDR3 DNA reads as TGTGCCAGCAGTTACACAGGGAGTAAGACCCAGTACTTC.

Points on this clone: The junction shows a germline mismatch at one end, possibly a read error. This chain uses TRBV4-1 with TRBJ1-2; D remains ambiguous. There are 16 residues in the CDR3. Germline-derived CDR1 and CDR2 are MGHRA and YSYEKL. In DNA, the CDR3 is TGCGCCAGCAGCCAAGTATTAGGTGGCAGATACTATGGCTACGCCTTC. It translates to CASSQVLGGRYYGYAF.

The V call is TRBV7-2, the J call TRBJ2-1; D is unclear. V was cut by 5 bases and J by 6 bases, with 11 bases left in between. Germline CDR1 is SGHTA and CDR2 is FQGNSA. CDR3 length: 13 residues. CDR3 coding DNA: TGTGCCAGCAGCCAAAGACTCGGCAATGAGCAGTTCTTC. Translation gives CASSQRLGNEQFF.

The chain carries TRBV4-1 and TRBJ2-3; 7 bases fit TRBD1. The CDR3 contains 15 residues. Germline CDR1 is MGHRA and CDR2 is YSYEKL. The V and J ends lost 5 bases and 0 bases, in that order; junction bases with no gene match: 5. CDR3 in amino acids: CASSEGQPSTDTQYF. The CDR3 coding sequence is TGCGCCAGCAGCGAGGGACAGCCTAGCACAGATACGCAGTATTTT.

The chain has TRBV6-6 and TRBJ1-1; 8 bases match TRBD1. This CDR3 comprises 14 residues. With V trimmed by 7 bases and J by 4 bases, 8 bases remained unmatched. Per germline, CDR1 MNHNY and CDR2 SVGAGI (reference sequence). The CDR3 is CASNLQGASTEAFF. The CDR3 DNA sequence: TGTGCCAGCAACCTGCAGGGGGCGAGCACTGAAGCTTTCTTT.

This clone was counted a few times. The chain has TRBV5-1 and TRBJ1-6, with TRBD1 matching over 10 bases. With 4 bases clipped from V and 9 bases from J, the junction kept 7 bases outside the gene matches. The germline V gene has CDR1 SGHRS and CDR2 YFSETQ. The CDR3 extends over 15 amino acids. The CDR3 is CASSATGQGTSPLHF. CDR3 DNA sequence: TGCGCCAGCAGCGCCACGGGACAGGGGACTTCACCCCTCCACTTT.

The V gene is TRBV5-6, the J gene TRBJ2-2, with D maybe TRBD2 (5 bases). Germline V CDR1 and CDR2: SGHDT, YYEEEE. The V end was cut by 4 bases, the J end by 6 bases, with 19 bases between. There are 16 residues in the CDR3. CDR3: CASSQKGVSRAGELFF. The DNA for the CDR3 is TGTGCCAGCAGCCAGAAGGGAGTTAGTCGGGCCGGGGAGCTGTTTTTT. The full variable domain, rest sourced from reference TRBV5-6 and TRBJ2-2, is DAGVTQSPTHLIKTRGQQVTLRCSPKSGHDTVSWYQQALGQGPQFIFQYYEEEERQRGNFPDRFSGHQFPNYSSELNVNALLLGDSALYLCASSQKGVSRAGELFFGEGSRLTVL.